These 9 T cell receptor beta chains originate from one sample sequenced in a study of TIL therapy for anti-PD-1-resistant metastatic lung cancer. Stated time point: pre-treatment sample, taken before nivolumab and TIL therapy. Sequencing used immunoSEQ v3. Assay used: immunoSEQ multiplex PCR; TCRdb lists only in-frame clones, some missing. The sample lists some 60,000 clones; about 69% were seen once. The material sequenced was blood, taken at baseline. All receptors derive from a person aged 25 to 79 with non-small cell lung cancer.

This clone came up a few times. This rearrangement joins TRBV5-1 to TRBJ1-2; 8 nucleotides agree with TRBD1. The V segment lost 4 bases and the J segment 3 bases; nucleotides outside the gene matches: 5. The CDR3 contains 14 residues. Germline CDR1 reads SGHRS; CDR2 reads YFSETQ. The CDR3 protein is CASSPDRVDYGYTF. The CDR3 DNA reads as TGCGCCAGCAGCCCGGACAGGGTGGACTATGGCTACACCTTC.

The V call is TRBV2, the J call TRBJ2-7; 7 nucleotides match TRBD2. This CDR3 has 12 amino acids. V was pared by 10 bases and J by 3 bases, with 6 bases of the junction left unmatched. From germline, CDR1 is SNHLY and CDR2 FYNNEI. DNA for the CDR3: TGTGCCACCGCGGGGGACGACTACGAGCAGTACTTC. It codes for CATAGDDYEQYF.

V and J are TRBV29-1 and TRBJ2-3; no firm D call. CDR3 length: 15 residues. V lost 3 bases, J lost 0 bases, and 13 bases lay in between. Germline CDR1 is SQVTM and CDR2 is ANQGSEA. CDR3 in amino acids: CSVDGVLPSTDTQYF. The CDR3 nucleotides read TGCAGCGTTGATGGTGTCTTGCCTAGCACAGATACGCAGTATTTT.

The CDR3 sequence: CASSLEGTYGYTF. The CDR3 DNA is TGTGCCAGCAGCTTAGAGGGGACGTATGGCTACACCTTC. The chain joins TRBV11-2 to TRBJ1-2, with a possible D match to TRBD1 (5 bases). Between the trimmed V and J ends, which lost 0 bases and 5 bases, there was a span of 7 bases. Per the germline V gene, CDR1 is SGHAT and CDR2 is FQNNGV. The CDR3 is made up of 13 amino acids.

This clone was seen once. The chain has TRBV27 and TRBJ2-5, with no clear D. The germline CDR1 and CDR2 sequences are MNHEY and SMNVEV (reference sequence). The CDR3 is 15 residues long. V lost 4 bases and J lost 0, with 12 bases in between. CDR3 amino acids: CASSSQDQYQETQYF. CDR3 DNA sequence: TGTGCCAGCAGTTCCCAGGACCAATACCAAGAGACCCAGTACTTC.

This chain connects TRBV5-4 to TRBJ2-7; D unresolved. Deletions cut 4 bases from V and 4 bases from J, with 12 bases between. Germline CDR1 and CDR2: SGHNT and YYREEE (reference sequence). This CDR3 contains 13 residues. CDR3 sequence: CASSKTDLYEQYF. The CDR3 DNA reads TGTGCCAGCAGCAAGACGGACCTTTACGAGCAGTACTTC. The complete variable domain, with remaining parts taken from reference TRBV5-4 and TRBJ2-7, reads ETGVTQSPTHLIKTRGQQVTLRCSSQSGHNTVSWYQQALGQGPQFIFQYYREEENGRGNFPPRFSGLQFPNYSSELNVNALELDDSALYLCASSKTDLYEQYFGPGTRLTVT.

In DNA form, the CDR3 reads TGCGCCAGCAAGGTTGAGGGGCGCACCCAAGAGACCCAGTACTTC. Translation: CASKVEGRTQETQYF. This chain connects TRBV5-1 to TRBJ2-5; D may match TRBD1 or TRBD2 (5 bases each). Looked up from germline, CDR1 is SGHRS and CDR2 is YFSETQ. The CDR3 is 15 amino acids. V was trimmed by 6 bases and J by 1 base, leaving 16 bases between them.

The rearrangement joins TRBV4-2 to TRBJ1-3, with D maybe TRBD1 (5 bases). The V end was cut by 0 bases, the J end by 0 bases, with 15 bases between. CDR3 length equals 18 residues. Germline V gene sequence: CDR1 LGHNA, CDR2 YNFKEQ. The DNA for the CDR3 is TGTGCCAGCAGCCAAGATTCGGGCAGGGCGTACTCTGGAAACACCATATATTTT. Its protein is CASSQDSGRAYSGNTIYF.

The CDR3 sequence: CASSLGRGGYEQYF. For the CDR3, the DNA is TGTGCCAGCAGTTTAGGTCGCGGGGGCTACGAGCAGTACTTC. The chain is built from TRBV27 and TRBJ2-7; 7 nucleotides match TRBD2. V shed 2 bases and J 3 bases; nucleotides not matched to a gene: 4. From germline, CDR1 is MNHEY and CDR2 SMNVEV (reference sequence). The CDR3 is 14 amino acids.